These 15 T cell receptor beta chains originate from one sample sequenced in a study of T cell responses to AZD1222 COVID-19 vaccine. This table comes from immunoSEQ multiplex PCR, and its TCRdb copy is limited to in-frame clones, with some not included. The table lists approximately 180,000 clones, around 90% of them singletons. Sample: peripheral blood, taken 28 days after the second AZD1222 dose. Source of these receptors: an adult who received the AZD1222 COVID-19 vaccine.

In this sample, this clone turned up once. The chain uses TRBV28 and TRBJ2-1, with 7 bases that match TRBD1. CDR1 and CDR2 from the germline V gene are MDHEN and SYDVKM. The length of the CDR3 is 16 residues. Losses at the gene ends were 4 bases for V and 8 bases for J; bases not matched to a gene: 14. The CDR3, as DNA: TGTGCCAGCAGTTCCCACGGGACAGTTGGGCGGGATGAGCAGTTCTTC. Its translation is CASSSHGTVGRDEQFF.

The genes are TRBV9 and TRBJ2-7; D call uncertain. This CDR3 spans 14 amino acids. Germline assignment: CDR1 SGDLS and CDR2 YYNGEE. Trimming stripped 2 bases from V and 2 bases from J, with 11 bases between. For the CDR3, the DNA is TGTGCCAGCAGCGTCGGAAGGGATGCCTACGAGCAGTACTTC. It translates to CASSVGRDAYEQYF.

The chain has TRBV5-1 and TRBJ2-1; the D is unclear. The CDR3 loop spans 13 amino acids. CDR1 SGHRS and CDR2 YFSETQ come from the germline V gene. V lost 2 bases, J lost 8 bases, and 11 bases lay in between. CDR3 coding DNA: TGCGCCAGCAGCTTCCAGGCCCTCCATGAGCAGTTCTTC. This sequence encodes CASSFQALHEQFF.

This clone was seen a single time. The J gene is TRBJ2-7, the V gene TRBV3-1 (or the pseudogene TRBV3-2); a possible D gene is TRBD2 (6 bases). The CDR3 has 16 residues. CDR1 and CDR2 from the germline V gene are LGHDT and YNNKEL (reference sequence). Trimming took 4 bases from V and 2 from J, leaving 18 bases between them. Written as DNA, the CDR3 is TGTGCCAGCAGCCCAATGCGGAGGGCCTCCACCTACGAGCAGTACTTC. Translated, it gives CASSPMRRASTYEQYF.

This clone was recorded a few times. CDR3 sequence: CASSEGKDTGELFF. CDR3 coding DNA: TGTGCCAGCAGCGAAGGGAAGGACACCGGGGAGCTGTTTTTT. This sequence joins TRBV7-9 and TRBJ2-2, with D hard to call. Germline V gene lookup returns CDR1 SEHNR and CDR2 FQNEAQ (reference sequence). V was shortened by 5 bases and J by 3 bases, with 10 bases between the two germline ends. CDR3 length: 14 amino acids.

The rearrangement uses TRBV6-2 or TRBV6-3 and TRBJ1-2; possible D gene TRBD1, 6 bases. Looked up from germline, CDR1 is MNHEY and CDR2 is SVGEGT. Trimming took 2 bases from V and 5 from J, leaving 12 bases between them. CDR3 length: 14 residues. The CDR3 spells CASSYVGTTYGYTF. CDR3 DNA: TGTGCCAGCAGTTACGTGGGGACAACTTATGGCTACACCTTC.

The chain combines TRBV19 with TRBJ2-7, with D unresolved. CDR1 is LNHDA and CDR2 is SQIVND in the germline V gene (reference sequence). The CDR3 spans 14 residues. Between the trimmed V and J ends, which lost 3 bases and 3 bases, there was a span of 12 bases. The DNA for the CDR3 is TGTGCCAGTAGTATTAGTCGGTCTAACTACGAGCAGTACTTC. Residues: CASSISRSNYEQYF.

This chain connects TRBV7-3 to TRBJ2-3; D is undetermined. The CDR3 covers 12 residues. Germline CDR1 reads SGHTA; CDR2 reads FQGTGA. V shed 2 bases and J shed 8 bases, with 8 bases lying between them. CDR3 amino acids: CASSLAVGTQYF. The CDR3, as DNA: TGTGCCAGCAGCTTAGCGGTGGGTACGCAGTATTTT. Looking up the rest from reference TRBV7-3 and TRBJ2-3 gives the full variable domain: GAGVSQTPSNKVTEKGKYVELRCDPISGHTALYWYRQSLGQGPEFLIYFQGTGAADDSGLPNDRFFAVRPEGSVSTLKIQRTERGDSAVYLCASSLAVGTQYFGPGTRLTVL.

J is TRBJ2-7 and V is TRBV7-2, with 9 bases identical to TRBD2. CDR1 is SGHTA, CDR2 FQGNSA, per germline. V gave up 0 bases and J gave up 4 bases; unmatched junction bases: 1. The CDR3 is made up of 14 amino acids. The CDR3 region has the DNA TGTGCCAGCAGCTTAGCTAGCGGGAGTTACGAGCAGTACTTC. Its protein product is CASSLASGSYEQYF.

This clone was picked up one time. The gene calls are TRBV15 and TRBJ2-7; weak D call: TRBD1 (5 bases). The CDR3 contains 15 residues. Trimming took 0 bases from V and 5 from J, leaving 14 bases between them. CDR1 is LNHNV, CDR2 YYDKDF, per germline (reference sequence). The DNA for the CDR3 is TGTGCCACCAGCAGAGATCCAGGGAATTTCAACGAGCAGTACTTC. Protein sequence: CATSRDPGNFNEQYF.

This CDR3 is CASSQEGRGRSSETQYF. CDR3 coding DNA: TGTGCCAGCAGCCAAGAGGGGCGCGGGAGATCGTCCGAGACCCAGTACTTC. The rearrangement uses TRBV3-1 (or the pseudogene TRBV3-2) and TRBJ2-5; 7 bases align to TRBD2. V trimming: 0 bases; J trimming: 5 bases; junction bases outside the gene matches: 12. CDR1 and CDR2 from the germline V gene are LGHDT and YNNKEL (reference sequence). The CDR3 is made up of 17 amino acids.

J is TRBJ1-6 and V is TRBV27, with TRBD1 as a possible D gene (5 bases). V was cut by 1 base and J by 3 bases, with 13 bases left in between. The CDR3 runs 17 residues. CDR1 MNHEY and CDR2 SMNVEV come from the germline V gene (reference sequence). As DNA, the CDR3 is TGTGCCAGCAGTTTATGGGGTAGGGGTTACTATAATTCACCCCTCCACTTT. It yields the protein CASSLWGRGYYNSPLHF.

This chain uses TRBV5-6 with TRBJ1-1; D possibly corresponds to TRBD1 (6 bases). This CDR3 is built from 12 residues. Germline V CDR1 and CDR2: SGHDT, YYEEEE. V shed 2 bases and J shed 13 bases, with 15 bases lying between them. In DNA, the CDR3 is TGTGCCAGCAGCTTCGGGGACACCATATGTTTCTTT. Its protein product is CASSFGDTICFF. The entire variable domain, with the rest obtained from reference TRBV5-6 and TRBJ1-1, is as follows: DAGVTQSPTHLIKTRGQQVTLRCSPKSGHDTVSWYQQALGQGPQFIFQYYEEEERQRGNFPDRFSGHQFPNYSSELNVNALLLGDSALYLCASSFGDTICFFGQGTRLTVV.

The CDR3 region has the DNA TGTGCCAGCAGTGAACAGGGGGCGAGTTACGAGCAGTACTTC. Translating gives CASSEQGASYEQYF. This chain uses TRBV2 with TRBJ2-7, with 8 bases matching TRBD1. Per the germline V gene, CDR1 is SNHLY and CDR2 is FYNNEI. J lost 4 bases, V lost 2 bases, and 4 bases had no gene match. CDR3 length: 14 amino acids.

This chain joins TRBV24-1 and TRBJ2-5; 8 bases map to TRBD1. The length of the CDR3 is 16 residues. V shed 0 bases, J shed 5 bases, and the junction held 7 bases outside the gene matches. CDR1 and CDR2 (germline): KGHDR, SFDVKD. The CDR3 nucleotides read TGTGCCACCAGTGATTTGGTGACAGGGGTGGGGGAGACCCAGTACTTC. Residues: CATSDLVTGVGETQYF.